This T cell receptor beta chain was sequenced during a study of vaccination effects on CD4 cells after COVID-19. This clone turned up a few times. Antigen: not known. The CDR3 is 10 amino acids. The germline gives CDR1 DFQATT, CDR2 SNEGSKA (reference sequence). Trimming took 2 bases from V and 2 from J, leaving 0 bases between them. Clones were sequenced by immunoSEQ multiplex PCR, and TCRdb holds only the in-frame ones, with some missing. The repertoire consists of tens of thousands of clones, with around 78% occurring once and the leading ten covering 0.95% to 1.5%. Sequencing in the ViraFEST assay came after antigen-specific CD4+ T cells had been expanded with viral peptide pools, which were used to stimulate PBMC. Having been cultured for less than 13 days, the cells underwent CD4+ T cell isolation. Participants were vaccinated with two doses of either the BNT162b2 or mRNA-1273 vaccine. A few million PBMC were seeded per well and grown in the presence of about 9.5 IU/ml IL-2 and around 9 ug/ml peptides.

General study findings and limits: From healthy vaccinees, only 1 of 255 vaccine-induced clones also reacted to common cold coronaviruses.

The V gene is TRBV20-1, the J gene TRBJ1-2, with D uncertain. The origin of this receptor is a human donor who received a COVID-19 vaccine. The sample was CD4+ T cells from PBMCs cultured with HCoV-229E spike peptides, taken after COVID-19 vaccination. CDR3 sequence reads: CSARNYGYTF. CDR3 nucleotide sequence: TGCAGTGCTAGAAACTATGGCTACACCTTC.